The 26 T cell receptor beta chains below all came from one sample that was sequenced in a study of shared clonotypes between healthy human individuals. Produced via immunoSEQ multiplex PCR; TCRdb's table is partial and in-frame only. The sample shows around 2.1 million clones, about 94% of them seen only once. Sequenced material: naive CD4+ T cells sorted from blood. Subset indicated: CD45RA+ positively selected. The receptors here all came from a man aged 18 to 30 in good health.

The genes are TRBV10-3 and TRBJ2-3, with 9 positions matching TRBD1. Germline CDR1 is ENHRY and CDR2 is SYGVKD. The CDR3 totals 13 residues. V shed 9 bases, J shed 2 bases, and the junction held 3 bases outside the gene matches. As DNA, the CDR3 is TGTGCCATGGGACAGGGTCCCACAGATACGCAGTATTTT. It translates to CAMGQGPTDTQYF.

The chain combines TRBV2 with TRBJ2-5, with D possibly matching TRBD2 (5 bases). In germline, CDR1 is SNHLY, CDR2 FYNNEI. V dropped 5 bases and J dropped 2 bases, with 6 bases sitting between them. There are 12 residues in the CDR3. CDR3 nucleotides: TGTGCCAGCAGTCGACTACAAGAGACCCAGTACTTC. Translating gives CASSRLQETQYF.

The rearrangement joins TRBV6-1 to TRBJ2-7; D not resolved. Germline V lookup: CDR1 MNHNS, CDR2 SASEGT. V was trimmed by 7 bases and J by 2 bases, leaving 15 bases between them. The length of the CDR3 is 14 residues. CDR3: CASKMRHLTYEQYF. In nucleotides, the CDR3 is TGTGCCAGCAAGATGAGGCACCTCACCTACGAGCAGTACTTC.

This clone was found once. The chain links TRBV19 to TRBJ2-5; the D gene could be TRBD1 or TRBD2 (5 bases each). CDR3 length: 12 amino acids. Deletions cut 0 bases from V and 7 bases from J, with 6 bases between. The germline CDR1 and CDR2 sequences are LNHDA and SQIVND (reference sequence). The CDR3 sequence is CASSIDGGTQYF. The DNA for the CDR3 is TGTGCCAGTAGTATAGATGGGGGGACCCAGTACTTC.

The chain couples TRBV7-9 to TRBJ1-2; D is ambiguous. The CDR3 sequence is 15 residues long. Germline CDR1 reads SEHNR; CDR2 reads FQNEAQ (reference sequence). V lost 2 bases and J 6 bases, leaving 16 bases between the germline ends. In DNA form, the CDR3 reads TGTGCCAGCAGCTTAATCGAGTCAAGAAGGGATGGCTACACCTTC. The encoded protein is CASSLIESRRDGYTF.

The J gene is TRBJ2-7, the V gene TRBV11-2; the D gene is possibly TRBD1 (5 bases). Trimming cost V 6 bases and J 2 bases, with 14 bases left between them. Germline V gene sequence: CDR1 SGHAT, CDR2 FQNNGV. This CDR3 has 14 residues. CDR3 region: CASSYRWIPYEQYF. CDR3 in DNA: TGTGCCAGCAGTTACAGGTGGATTCCCTACGAGCAGTACTTC.

The chain employs TRBV5-6 and TRBJ2-2; D is perhaps TRBD2 (6 bases). The CDR3 is 15 residues long. Trimming pared 3 bases from V and 4 bases from J, leaving 13 bases between. The germline CDR1 and CDR2 sequences are SGHDT and YYEEEE. The CDR3 protein is CASSYRDLPTGELFF. The DNA of the CDR3 is TGTGCCAGCAGCTACCGGGACTTACCCACCGGGGAGCTGTTTTTT.

This clone was counted once. This CDR3 is also generated by other DNA sequences in the sample. In DNA, the CDR3 is TGTGCCATCAGTGCCGGTAAAGAGACCCAGTACTTC. Translation gives CAISAGKETQYF. The chain links TRBV10-3 to TRBJ2-5; D is unclear. The CDR3 extends over 12 amino acids. Germline assignment: CDR1 ENHRY and CDR2 SYGVKD. Trimming removed 4 bases at V and 3 bases at J, with 6 bases between.

J is TRBJ1-5 and V is TRBV30; TRBD1 matches 7 bases. The CDR3 is 14 residues long. The germline CDR1 and CDR2 sequences are GTSNPN and SVGIG (reference sequence). The ends lost 4 bases at V and 2 bases at J; junction bases unmatched: 5. The CDR3 loop is CAWNRGSGNQPQHF. The CDR3 region has the DNA TGTGCCTGGAACAGGGGATCTGGCAATCAGCCCCAGCATTTT.

The CDR3 region has the DNA TGTGCCAGCAGTTCCCCCCAGGTTTTCGAGCAGTTCTTC. Translation gives CASSSPQVFEQFF. The chain recombines TRBV28 with TRBJ2-1, with D unclear. The CDR3 contains 13 residues. V was shortened by 4 bases and J by 10 bases, with 14 bases between the two germline ends. Germline V gene lookup returns CDR1 MDHEN and CDR2 SYDVKM.

The chain employs TRBV14 and TRBJ1-1; D is undetermined. V dropped 1 base and J dropped 4 bases, with 7 bases sitting between them. The germline gives CDR1 SGHDN, CDR2 FVKESK. This CDR3 comprises 13 residues. This CDR3 reads CASSQAGSTEAFF. The CDR3 coding sequence is TGTGCCAGCAGCCAAGCCGGGTCCACTGAAGCTTTCTTT.

The chain has TRBV9 and TRBJ1-3; D call uncertain. Trimming stripped 1 base from V and 7 bases from J, with 15 bases between. This CDR3 has 15 residues. Germline CDR1 reads SGDLS; CDR2 reads YYNGEE. CDR3 loop: CASSVMEGFQNTIYF. The CDR3 bases are TGTGCCAGCAGCGTAATGGAGGGTTTTCAGAACACCATATATTTT.

The CDR3 DNA reads TGTGCCAGCAGCTCGCTGACAGTCCAAGAGACCCAGTACTTC. Residues: CASSSLTVQETQYF. The gene calls are TRBV5-5 and TRBJ2-5; tentatively, D is TRBD1 (5 bases). Germline CDR1 and CDR2: SGHKS and YYEKEE (reference sequence). V gave up 3 bases and J gave up 1 base, with 10 bases separating them. The CDR3 contains 14 residues.

This clone was picked up one time. One end of the junction varies from germline; a read error may be responsible. The DNA for the CDR3 is TGTGCTAGCAGCTTAGGGGGACAGGGGAATGAAAAACTGTTTTTT. This gives the protein CASSLGGQGNEKLFF. The chain joins TRBV7-7 to TRBJ1-4; TRBD1 aligns across 10 bases. The CDR3 is 15 residues long. Germline V gives CDR1 SSHAT, CDR2 FNYEAQ (reference sequence).

The chain combines TRBV19 with TRBJ1-5; D is unresolved. Trimming took 4 bases from V and 4 from J, leaving 5 bases between them. This CDR3 spans 12 amino acids. CDR1 and CDR2 (germline): LNHDA, SQIVND (reference sequence). In DNA, the CDR3 is TGTGCCAGTAGTAAGGAGAATCAGCCCCAGCATTTT. Encoded protein: CASSKENQPQHF.

This clone came up once. The V and J genes are TRBV14 and TRBJ1-2; D is unresolved. From germline, CDR1 is SGHDN and CDR2 FVKESK. The CDR3 is 12 amino acids. The V end was cut by 4 bases, the J end by 2 bases, with 5 bases between. The CDR3 nucleotides read TGTGCCAGCAGCCGGTCCAACTATGGCTACACCTTC. Translation gives CASSRSNYGYTF.

Only one count was recorded for this clone. This chain links TRBV10-3 with TRBJ2-7, with 12 positions matching TRBD2. The junction had 2 bases not matched to a gene; V was cut back by 2 bases and J by 3 bases. The CDR3 has 15 residues. The germline CDR1 and CDR2 sequences are ENHRY and SYGVKD. Written as DNA, the CDR3 is TGTGCCATCAGTGAGCGGACTAGCGGGAACTACGAGCAGTACTTC. It yields the protein CAISERTSGNYEQYF.

V and J are TRBV5-5 and TRBJ2-3, with no clear D. This CDR3 has 15 amino acids. The ends were cut back, 3 bases at V and 2 bases at J, with 13 bases in the middle. Germline V gene lookup returns CDR1 SGHKS and CDR2 YYEKEE (reference sequence). This CDR3 reads CASSWDLSFTDTQYF. The CDR3, as DNA: TGTGCCAGCAGCTGGGATTTGTCCTTCACAGATACGCAGTATTTT.

A note on this clone: Within the sample, other DNA sequences also encode this same CDR3. V usage is TRBV2 and J usage is TRBJ2-5; D is ambiguous. CDR3 length: 12 residues. Trimming removed 7 bases at V and 0 bases at J, with 6 bases between. Germline V CDR1 and CDR2: SNHLY, FYNNEI. CDR3: CASTRYQETQYF. DNA for the CDR3: TGTGCCAGCACTCGGTACCAAGAGACCCAGTACTTC.

As DNA, the CDR3 is TGCGCCAGCAGCTTGGGAGGGATCACTCTCTATGGCTACACCTTC. This translates into CASSLGGITLYGYTF. The V call is TRBV5-1, the J call TRBJ1-2; D uncertain. V was pared by 0 bases and J by 4 bases, with 13 bases between. Germline values: CDR1 SGHRS, CDR2 YFSETQ. This CDR3 spans 15 amino acids.

V and J are TRBV29-1 and TRBJ1-3; D is uncertain. CDR1 and CDR2 from the germline V gene are SQVTM and ANQGSEA. V was trimmed by 7 bases and J by 0 bases, leaving 16 bases between them. The CDR3 covers 15 residues. The DNA for the CDR3 is TGCAGCGCAGCGAAGGGCGGGGACTCTGGAAACACCATATATTTT. Translated, it gives CSAAKGGDSGNTIYF.

A single count supports this clone. The chain joins TRBV6-6 to TRBJ2-7, with D possibly TRBD2 on 5 matching bases. The CDR3 covers 15 residues. Trimming took 1 base from V and 6 from J, leaving 16 bases between them. Germline CDR1 and CDR2: MNHNY and SVGAGI (reference sequence). CDR3 sequence (DNA): TGTGCCAGCAGTTACTACCGGGAACAGTTCGGCGAGCAGTACTTC. Translation: CASSYYREQFGEQYF.

The V call is TRBV2, the J call TRBJ2-3; 15 nucleotides match TRBD2. Germline CDR1 is SNHLY and CDR2 is FYNNEI. This CDR3 comprises 16 residues. With 6 bases clipped from V and 10 bases from J, the junction kept 11 bases outside the gene matches. The chain's CDR3 is CASRRTSGGAPGAQYF. The CDR3 region has the DNA TGTGCCAGCAGGAGGACTAGCGGGGGGGCCCCGGGTGCGCAGTATTTT.

The chain employs TRBV6-1 and TRBJ1-6; D might be TRBD1 (6 bases). The CDR3 length is 15 residues. Germline assignment: CDR1 MNHNS and CDR2 SASEGT. The V end lost 4 bases, the J end lost 7 bases, and 14 bases lay between the germline ends. The CDR3 region has the DNA TGTGCCAGCAGTGTTTCAGGGCAGGGGAATTCACCCCTCCACTTT. As protein: CASSVSGQGNSPLHF.

This chain uses TRBV28 with TRBJ1-3; TRBD1 matches 10 bases. Unmatched junction bases numbered 8, after V lost 11 bases and J lost 1 base. This CDR3 comprises 15 residues. The germline gives CDR1 MDHEN, CDR2 SYDVKM. CDR3 nucleotide sequence: TGTGCCTCGGAGGGGGACAGGGGTTCTGGAAACACCATATATTTT. It specifies CASEGDRGSGNTIYF.

The rearrangement uses TRBV9 and TRBJ2-7; D gene ambiguous. This CDR3 has 15 amino acids. CDR1 and CDR2 from the germline V gene are SGDLS and YYNGEE. Trimming took off 0 bases at V and 0 bases at J, with 10 bases between the two ends. The CDR3 coding sequence is TGTGCCAGCAGCGTAGAAGCGTTAAGCTCCTACGAGCAGTACTTC. It encodes CASSVEALSSYEQYF.